This T cell receptor (beta chain) was recorded in a study of blood T cell repertoires in COVID-19. For the study at large: Nucleic acid was either cDNA or gDNA, and it came from T cells, B-cell-depleted T cells, or PBMCs.

Enrolled through a virtual design, the participants were between about 18 and 100 years of age and came from 24 US areas. Generated by immunoSEQ multiplex PCR, the TCRdb table keeps only in-frame clones and is missing some. Among 250,000 to 300,000 clones listed, around 90% were seen once. The material sequenced was PBMCs or T cells enriched from blood (not recorded which). The clonotype was recovered from a woman aged 55-75 years in a cohort exposed to, infected with or recovered from COVID-19 (not recorded which).

The CDR3 DNA sequence: TGTGCCTGTGCTACAGGGGGAGGCAATCAGCCCCAGCATTTT. Protein sequence: CACATGGGNQPQHF. V gene TRBV30 combines with J gene TRBJ1-5, with 8 nucleotides matching TRBD1. The CDR3 has 14 residues. V was pared by 6 bases and J by 2 bases, with 6 bases of the junction left unmatched. The V gene's germline CDR1 is GTSNPN and CDR2 SVGIG (reference sequence).